Each of the 10 T cell receptor beta chains below was sequenced from the same sample in a study of blood T cell repertoires in COVID-19. Sequenced by immunoSEQ multiplex PCR; TCRdb stores in-frame clones only, minus some. This sample has about 290,000 clones, with just under 90% found just once. Material for sequencing was peripheral blood. The receptors derive from a woman aged 25 to 39 with COVID-19, enrolled during active disease.

The chain carries TRBV30 and TRBJ1-3; 8 bases are shared with TRBD1. The trim removed 2 bases at V and 0 bases at J, leaving 6 bases unmatched. Germline loops: CDR1 GTSNPN, CDR2 SVGIG (reference sequence). There are 16 residues in the CDR3. The CDR3 here is CAWSPGDRSSGNTIYF. CDR3 bases: TGTGCCTGGAGTCCCGGGGACAGGAGCTCTGGAAACACCATATATTTT.

The gene calls are TRBV5-1 and TRBJ1-2, with 12 positions matching TRBD1. This CDR3 spans 16 amino acids. Germline-derived CDR1 and CDR2 are SGHRS and YFSETQ. Trimming at V came to 0 bases and at J to 4 bases, leaving 4 bases not matched to a gene. The CDR3 sequence is CASSLEGTGGPYGYTF. The CDR3 DNA sequence: TGCGCCAGCAGCTTGGAAGGGACAGGGGGCCCCTATGGCTACACCTTC. The variable domain in full, completed from reference TRBV5-1 and TRBJ1-2, reads KAGVTQTPRYLIKTRGQQVTLSCSPISGHRSVSWYQQTPGQGLQFLFEYFSETQRNKGNFPGRFSGRQFSNSRSEMNVSTLELGDSALYLCASSLEGTGGPYGYTFGSGTRLTVV.

V and J are TRBV27 and TRBJ2-7; TRBD1 matches at 8 bases. The CDR3 length is 13 residues. In germline, CDR1 is MNHEY, CDR2 SMNVEV (reference sequence). The V and J ends lost 6 bases and 5 bases, in that order; junction bases with no gene match: 6. The CDR3 spells CASRRQGRDEQYF. CDR3 bases: TGTGCCAGCAGGCGACAGGGGCGAGACGAGCAGTACTTC.

The V call is TRBV10-3, the J call TRBJ2-3, with TRBD2 matching 10 bases. There are 14 residues in the CDR3. The V gene end was trimmed by 6 bases and the J gene end by 1 base; junction bases not matched to a gene: 1. Germline CDR1 is ENHRY and CDR2 is SYGVKD. CDR3 in amino acids: CAISTSGGTDTQYF. In DNA form, the CDR3 reads TGTGCCATCAGCACTAGCGGGGGCACAGATACGCAGTATTTT.

The V and J genes are TRBV6-5 and TRBJ2-7; D ambiguous. Trimming left V 6 bases short and J 0 bases short, with 15 bases between. Germline lookup yields CDR1 MNHEY and CDR2 SVGAGI. This CDR3 region has 15 residues. The CDR3 nucleotides read TGTGCCAGCAGCGCGACCACAGAGAACTCCTACGAGCAGTACTTC. Amino acid sequence: CASSATTENSYEQYF.

The chain combines TRBV12-5 with TRBJ2-7, with a weak D call TRBD2 (5 bases). The CDR3 is 13 residues long. V lost 7 bases to trimming and J lost 6 bases, with 16 bases between them. Looked up from germline, CDR1 is LGHNT and CDR2 is FRNRAP. DNA of the CDR3: TGTGCTAGTGCGCCCCTACTACTAGGCGAGCAGTACTTC. Translation: CASAPLLLGEQYF.

This chain joins TRBV5-1 and TRBJ2-1, with TRBD1 matching 7 bases. Trimming took 6 bases from V and 5 from J; bases not matched to a gene: 5. The V gene's germline CDR1 is SGHRS and CDR2 YFSETQ. The CDR3 consists of 13 residues. In DNA form, the CDR3 reads TGCGCCAGCATGGGACAGTACGACAATGAGCAGTTCTTC. Its protein is CASMGQYDNEQFF.

This chain connects TRBV5-1 to TRBJ2-5, with D perhaps TRBD2 (5 bases). With 2 bases removed from V and 3 bases from J, the gap between germline ends came to 14 bases. The V gene's germline CDR1 is SGHRS and CDR2 YFSETQ. The CDR3 runs to 15 residues. The CDR3 protein is CASSFSTTLKETQYF. The CDR3 DNA reads TGCGCCAGCAGCTTCTCGACTACCCTTAAAGAGACCCAGTACTTC.

This chain joins TRBV19 and TRBJ2-5; 7 bases map to TRBD2. Trimming took 1 base from V and 8 from J; bases not matched to a gene: 4. CDR1 is LNHDA and CDR2 is SQIVND in the germline V gene (reference sequence). The CDR3 length is 13 residues. The CDR3 spells CASSIGLAATQYF. For the CDR3, the DNA is TGTGCCAGTAGTATAGGCCTAGCGGCCACCCAGTACTTC.

The V gene is TRBV6-5, the J gene TRBJ2-5; possible D gene TRBD2, 5 bases. This CDR3 is 15 amino acids long. Germline V lookup: CDR1 MNHEY, CDR2 SVGAGI. V was cut by 7 bases and J by 5 bases, with 20 bases left in between. The CDR3: CASTLTDTGGETQYF. As DNA, the CDR3 is TGTGCCAGCACCCTCACCGACACGGGCGGGGAGACCCAGTACTTC.